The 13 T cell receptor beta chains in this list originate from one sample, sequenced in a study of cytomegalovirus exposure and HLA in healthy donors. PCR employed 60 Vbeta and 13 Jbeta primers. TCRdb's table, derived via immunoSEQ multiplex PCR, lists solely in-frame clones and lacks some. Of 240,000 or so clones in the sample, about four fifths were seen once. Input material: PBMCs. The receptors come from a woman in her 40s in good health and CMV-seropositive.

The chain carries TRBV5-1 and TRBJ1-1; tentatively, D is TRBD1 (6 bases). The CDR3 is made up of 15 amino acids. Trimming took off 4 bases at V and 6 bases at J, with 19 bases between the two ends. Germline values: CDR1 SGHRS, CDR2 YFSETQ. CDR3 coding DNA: TGCGCCAGCAGCCCCGAAGGGGGGAGGGAGGCTGAAGCTTTCTTT. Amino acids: CASSPEGGREAEAFF.

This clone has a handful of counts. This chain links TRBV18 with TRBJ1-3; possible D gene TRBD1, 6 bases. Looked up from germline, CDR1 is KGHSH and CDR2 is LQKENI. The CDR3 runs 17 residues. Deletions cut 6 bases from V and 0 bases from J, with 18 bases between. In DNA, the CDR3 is TGTGCCAGCTCGCGTAACAGAGGACAGTCCTCTGGAAACACCATATATTTT. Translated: CASSRNRGQSSGNTIYF.

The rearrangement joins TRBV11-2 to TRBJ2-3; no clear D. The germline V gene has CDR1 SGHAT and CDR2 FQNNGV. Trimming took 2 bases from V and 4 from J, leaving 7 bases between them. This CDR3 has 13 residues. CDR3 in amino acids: CASSLFIADTQYF. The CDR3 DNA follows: TGTGCCAGCAGCTTATTTATCGCAGATACGCAGTATTTT.

CDR3 DNA: TGTGCCAGCAGCCGCGGACAGGGGGAAGAGACCCAGTACTTC. Encoded protein: CASSRGQGEETQYF. This chain connects TRBV7-9 to TRBJ2-5; 10 nucleotides line up with TRBD1. With 5 bases clipped from V and 3 bases from J, the junction kept 3 bases outside the gene matches. There are 14 residues in the CDR3. Germline loops: CDR1 SEHNR, CDR2 FQNEAQ (reference sequence). The full variable domain, rest sourced from reference TRBV7-9 and TRBJ2-5, is DTGVSQNPRHKITKRGQNVTFRCDPISEHNRLYWYRQTLGQGPEFLTYFQNEAQLEKSRLLSDRFSAERPKGSFSTLEIQRTEQGDSAMYLCASSRGQGEETQYFGPGTRLLVL.

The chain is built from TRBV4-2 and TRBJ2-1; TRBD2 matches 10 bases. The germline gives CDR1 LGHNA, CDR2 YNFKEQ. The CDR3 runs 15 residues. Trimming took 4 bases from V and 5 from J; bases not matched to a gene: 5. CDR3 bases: TGTGCCAGCAGCCTTAGCGGGGGGCTAGACAATGAGCAGTTCTTC. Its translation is CASSLSGGLDNEQFF.

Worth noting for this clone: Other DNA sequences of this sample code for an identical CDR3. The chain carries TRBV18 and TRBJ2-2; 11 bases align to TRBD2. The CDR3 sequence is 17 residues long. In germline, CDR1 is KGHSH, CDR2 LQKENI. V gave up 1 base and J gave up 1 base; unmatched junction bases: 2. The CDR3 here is CASSPRTSGRNTGELFF. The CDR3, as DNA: TGTGCCAGCTCACCACGAACTAGCGGGAGGAACACCGGGGAGCTGTTTTTT.

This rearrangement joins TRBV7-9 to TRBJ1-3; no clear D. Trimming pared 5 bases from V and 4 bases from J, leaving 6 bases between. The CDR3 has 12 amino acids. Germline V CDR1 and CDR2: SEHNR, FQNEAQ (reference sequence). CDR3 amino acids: CASSNQGNTIYF. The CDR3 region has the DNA TGTGCCAGCAGCAACCAGGGAAACACCATATATTTT.

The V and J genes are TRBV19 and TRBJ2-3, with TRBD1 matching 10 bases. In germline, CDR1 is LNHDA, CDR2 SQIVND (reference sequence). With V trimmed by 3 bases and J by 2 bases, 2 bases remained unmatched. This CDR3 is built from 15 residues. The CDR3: CASSMGQGYTDTQYF. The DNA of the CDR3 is TGTGCCAGTAGTATGGGACAGGGGTACACAGATACGCAGTATTTT. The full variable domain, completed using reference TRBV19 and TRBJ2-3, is DGGITQSPKYLFRKEGQNVTLSCEQNLNHDAMYWYRQDPGQGLRLIYYSQIVNDFQKGDIAEGYSVSREKKESFPLTVTSAQKNPTAFYLCASSMGQGYTDTQYFGPGTRLTVL.

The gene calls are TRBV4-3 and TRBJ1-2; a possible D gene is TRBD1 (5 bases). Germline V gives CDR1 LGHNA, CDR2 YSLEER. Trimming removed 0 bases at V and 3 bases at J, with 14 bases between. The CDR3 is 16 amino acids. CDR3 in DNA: TGCGCCAGCAGCCAAGATAATCTAAGGGGCGACTATGGCTACACCTTC. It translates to CASSQDNLRGDYGYTF.

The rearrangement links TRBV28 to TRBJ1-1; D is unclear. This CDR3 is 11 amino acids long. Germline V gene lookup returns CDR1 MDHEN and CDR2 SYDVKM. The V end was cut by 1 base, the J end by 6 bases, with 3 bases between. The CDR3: CASSLSAEAFF. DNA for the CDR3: TGTGCCAGCAGTTTATCCGCTGAAGCTTTCTTT.

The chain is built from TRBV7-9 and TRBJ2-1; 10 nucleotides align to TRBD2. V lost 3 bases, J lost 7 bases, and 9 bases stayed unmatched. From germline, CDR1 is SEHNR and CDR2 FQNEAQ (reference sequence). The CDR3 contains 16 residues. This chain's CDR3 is CASSLGLASSGNEQFF. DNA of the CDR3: TGTGCCAGCAGCTTGGGACTAGCGTCGAGTGGTAATGAGCAGTTCTTC.

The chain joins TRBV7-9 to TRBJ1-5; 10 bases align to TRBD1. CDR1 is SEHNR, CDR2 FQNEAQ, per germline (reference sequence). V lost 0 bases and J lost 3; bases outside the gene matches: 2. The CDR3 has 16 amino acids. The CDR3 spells CASSLAGQGNNQPQHF. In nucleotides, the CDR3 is TGTGCCAGCAGCTTAGCGGGACAGGGGAACAATCAGCCCCAGCATTTT. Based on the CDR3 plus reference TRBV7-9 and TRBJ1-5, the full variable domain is DTGVSQNPRHKITKRGQNVTFRCDPISEHNRLYWYRQTLGQGPEFLTYFQNEAQLEKSRLLSDRFSAERPKGSFSTLEIQRTEQGDSAMYLCASSLAGQGNNQPQHFGDGTRLSIL.

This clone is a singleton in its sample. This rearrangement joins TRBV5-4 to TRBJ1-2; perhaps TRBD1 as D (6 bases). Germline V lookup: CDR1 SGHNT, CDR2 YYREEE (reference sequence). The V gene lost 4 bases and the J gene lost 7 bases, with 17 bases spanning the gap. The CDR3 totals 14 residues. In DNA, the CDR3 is TGTGCCAGCAGCCCCGGGGGGGCCGTGAGTGGCTACACCTTC. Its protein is CASSPGGAVSGYTF.